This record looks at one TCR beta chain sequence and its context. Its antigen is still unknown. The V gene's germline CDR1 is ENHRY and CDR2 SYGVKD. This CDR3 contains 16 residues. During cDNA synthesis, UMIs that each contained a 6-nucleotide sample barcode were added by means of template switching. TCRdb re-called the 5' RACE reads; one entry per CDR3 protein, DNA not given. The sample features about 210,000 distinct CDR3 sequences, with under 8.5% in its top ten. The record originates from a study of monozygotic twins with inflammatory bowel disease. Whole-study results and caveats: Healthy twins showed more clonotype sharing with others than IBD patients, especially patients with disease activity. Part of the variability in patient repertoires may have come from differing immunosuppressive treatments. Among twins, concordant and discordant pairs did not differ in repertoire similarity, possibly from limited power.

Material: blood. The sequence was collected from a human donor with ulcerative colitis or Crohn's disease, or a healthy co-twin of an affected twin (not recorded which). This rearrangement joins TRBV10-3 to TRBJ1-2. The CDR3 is CAIREDGRGPLGGYTF.